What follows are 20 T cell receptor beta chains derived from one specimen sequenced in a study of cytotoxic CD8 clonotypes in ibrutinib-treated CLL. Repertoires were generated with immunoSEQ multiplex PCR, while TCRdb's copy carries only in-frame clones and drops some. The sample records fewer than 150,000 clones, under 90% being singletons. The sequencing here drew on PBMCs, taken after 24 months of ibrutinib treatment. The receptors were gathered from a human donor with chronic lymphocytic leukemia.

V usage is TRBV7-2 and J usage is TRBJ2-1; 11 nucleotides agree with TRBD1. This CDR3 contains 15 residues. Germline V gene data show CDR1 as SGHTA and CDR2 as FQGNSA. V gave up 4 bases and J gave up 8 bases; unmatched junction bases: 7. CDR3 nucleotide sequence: TGTGCCAGCAGCTCACGGACAGGGGGCCTCGATGAGCAGTTCTTC. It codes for CASSSRTGGLDEQFF.

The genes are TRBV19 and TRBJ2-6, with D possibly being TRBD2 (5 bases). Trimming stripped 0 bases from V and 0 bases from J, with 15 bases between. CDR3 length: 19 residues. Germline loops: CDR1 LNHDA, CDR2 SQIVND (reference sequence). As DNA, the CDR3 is TGTGCCAGTAGTATAGACCTAGGAGGCCTGAGCTCTGGGGCCAACGTCCTGACTTTC. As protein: CASSIDLGGLSSGANVLTF. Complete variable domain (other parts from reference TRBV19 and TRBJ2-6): DGGITQSPKYLFRKEGQNVTLSCEQNLNHDAMYWYRQDPGQGLRLIYYSQIVNDFQKGDIAEGYSVSREKKESFPLTVTSAQKNPTAFYLCASSIDLGGLSSGANVLTFGAGSRLTVL.

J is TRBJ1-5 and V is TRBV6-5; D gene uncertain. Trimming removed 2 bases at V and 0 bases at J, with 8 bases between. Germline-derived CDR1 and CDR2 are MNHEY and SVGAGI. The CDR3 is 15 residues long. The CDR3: CASSYTPNSNQPQHF. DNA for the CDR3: TGTGCCAGCAGTTACACCCCTAATAGCAATCAGCCCCAGCATTTT.

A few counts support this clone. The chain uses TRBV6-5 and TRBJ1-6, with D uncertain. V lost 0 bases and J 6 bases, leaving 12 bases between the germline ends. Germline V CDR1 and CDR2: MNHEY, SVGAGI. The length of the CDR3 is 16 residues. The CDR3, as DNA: TGTGCCAGCAGTTACTCGCGTCAACAGACTAATTCACCCCTCCACTTT. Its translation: CASSYSRQQTNSPLHF.

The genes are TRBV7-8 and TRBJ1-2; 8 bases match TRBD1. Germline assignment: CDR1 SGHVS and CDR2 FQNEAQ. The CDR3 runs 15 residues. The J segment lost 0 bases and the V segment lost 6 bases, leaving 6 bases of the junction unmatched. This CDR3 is CASSGDRGSNYGYTF. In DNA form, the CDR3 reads TGTGCCAGCAGTGGAGACAGGGGTTCTAACTATGGCTACACCTTC.

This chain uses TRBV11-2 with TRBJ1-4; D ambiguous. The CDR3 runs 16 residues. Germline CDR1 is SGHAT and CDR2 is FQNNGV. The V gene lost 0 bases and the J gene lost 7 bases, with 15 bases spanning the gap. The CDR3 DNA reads TGTGCCAGCAGCTTAGATGGGCGGGGAGACGGTGAAAAACTGTTTTTT. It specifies CASSLDGRGDGEKLFF.

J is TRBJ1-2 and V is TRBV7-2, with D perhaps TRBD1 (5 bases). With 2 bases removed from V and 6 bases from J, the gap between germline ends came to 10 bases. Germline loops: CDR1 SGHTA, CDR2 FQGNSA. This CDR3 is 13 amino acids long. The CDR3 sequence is CASSLLGRDGYTF. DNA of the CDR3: TGTGCCAGCAGCTTATTGGGGCGCGATGGCTACACCTTC. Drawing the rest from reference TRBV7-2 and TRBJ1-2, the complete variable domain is GAGVSQSPSNKVTEKGKDVELRCDPISGHTALYWYRQSLGQGLEFLIYFQGNSAPDKSGLPSDRFSAERTGGSVSTLTIQRTQQEDSAVYLCASSLLGRDGYTFGSGTRLTVV.

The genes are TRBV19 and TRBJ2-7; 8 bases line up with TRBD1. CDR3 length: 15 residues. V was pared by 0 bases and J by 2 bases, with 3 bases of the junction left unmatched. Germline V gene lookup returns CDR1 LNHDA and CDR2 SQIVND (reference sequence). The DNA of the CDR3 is TGTGCCAGTAGTATAGATTCGACAGGGGCCTACGAGCAGTACTTC. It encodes CASSIDSTGAYEQYF.

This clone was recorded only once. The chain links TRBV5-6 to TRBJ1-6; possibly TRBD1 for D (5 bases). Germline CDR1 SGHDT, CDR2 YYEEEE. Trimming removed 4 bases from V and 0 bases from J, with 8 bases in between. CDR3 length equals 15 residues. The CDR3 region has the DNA TGTGCCAGCAGCCGACAGAGCTCCTATAATTCACCCCTCCACTTT. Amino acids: CASSRQSSYNSPLHF.

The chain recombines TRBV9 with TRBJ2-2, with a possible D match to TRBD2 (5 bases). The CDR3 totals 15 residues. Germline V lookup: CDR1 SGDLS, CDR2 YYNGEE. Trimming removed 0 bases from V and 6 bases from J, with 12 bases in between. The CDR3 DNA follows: TGTGCCAGCAGCGTAGAGACCCACGGGGCCGGGGAGCTGTTTTTT. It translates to CASSVETHGAGELFF.

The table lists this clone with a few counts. CDR3 protein: CASSLSWNTEAFF. The CDR3 DNA reads TGTGCCAGCAGCTTGTCGTGGAACACTGAAGCTTTCTTT. The chain uses TRBV7-9 and TRBJ1-1; D is uncertain. The length of the CDR3 is 13 residues. V was trimmed by 3 bases and J by 1 base, leaving 6 bases between them. CDR1 is SEHNR and CDR2 is FQNEAQ in the germline V gene (reference sequence).

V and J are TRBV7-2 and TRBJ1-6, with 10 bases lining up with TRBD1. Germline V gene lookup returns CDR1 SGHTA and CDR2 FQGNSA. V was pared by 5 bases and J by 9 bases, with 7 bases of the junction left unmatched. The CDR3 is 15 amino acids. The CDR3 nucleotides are TGTGCCAGCAGCATCCGGGACAGGGGCCGTTCACCCCTCCACTTT. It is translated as CASSIRDRGRSPLHF.

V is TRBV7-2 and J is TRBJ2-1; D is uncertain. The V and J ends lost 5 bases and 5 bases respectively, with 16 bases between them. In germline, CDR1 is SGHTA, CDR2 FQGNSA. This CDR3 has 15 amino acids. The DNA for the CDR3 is TGTGCCAGCAGCCGCGAGTGGGGAAGGGACAATGAGCAGTTCTTC. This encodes CASSREWGRDNEQFF.

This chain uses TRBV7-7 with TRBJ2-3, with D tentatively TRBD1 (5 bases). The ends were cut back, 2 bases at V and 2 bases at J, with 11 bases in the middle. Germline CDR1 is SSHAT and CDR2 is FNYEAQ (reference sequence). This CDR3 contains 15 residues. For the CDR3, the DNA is TGTGCCAGCAGCTTACGTGCAGGGTACACAGATACGCAGTATTTT. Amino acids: CASSLRAGYTDTQYF.

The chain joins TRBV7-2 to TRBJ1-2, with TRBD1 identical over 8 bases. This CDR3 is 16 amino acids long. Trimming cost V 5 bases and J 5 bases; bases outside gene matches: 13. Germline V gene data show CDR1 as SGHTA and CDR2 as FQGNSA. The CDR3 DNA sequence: TGTGCCAGCAGCCCCCGCTCCGACAGGGGAAGTTATGGCTACACCTTC. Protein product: CASSPRSDRGSYGYTF. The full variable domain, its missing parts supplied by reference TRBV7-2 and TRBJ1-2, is GAGVSQSPSNKVTEKGKDVELRCDPISGHTALYWYRQSLGQGLEFLIYFQGNSAPDKSGLPSDRFSAERTGGSVSTLTIQRTQQEDSAVYLCASSPRSDRGSYGYTFGSGTRLTVV.

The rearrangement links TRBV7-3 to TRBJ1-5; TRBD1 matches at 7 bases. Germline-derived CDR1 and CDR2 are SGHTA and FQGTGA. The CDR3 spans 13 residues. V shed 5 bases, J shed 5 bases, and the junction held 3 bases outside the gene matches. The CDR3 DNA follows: TGTGCCAGCAGCGCTACAGGGGATCAGCCCCAGCATTTT. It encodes CASSATGDQPQHF.

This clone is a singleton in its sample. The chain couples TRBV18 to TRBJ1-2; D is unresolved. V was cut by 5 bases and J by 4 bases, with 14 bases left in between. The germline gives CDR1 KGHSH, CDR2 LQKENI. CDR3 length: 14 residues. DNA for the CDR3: TGTGCCAGCTCAGTTCTTGGGAAATCCTATGGCTACACCTTC. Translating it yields CASSVLGKSYGYTF.

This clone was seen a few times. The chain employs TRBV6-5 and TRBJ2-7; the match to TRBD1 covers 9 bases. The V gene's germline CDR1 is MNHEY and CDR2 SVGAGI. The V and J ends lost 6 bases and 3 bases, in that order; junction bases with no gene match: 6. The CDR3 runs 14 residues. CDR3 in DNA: TGTGCCAGCAGCTTACAGGGGGCCGACTACGAGCAGTACTTC. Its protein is CASSLQGADYEQYF.

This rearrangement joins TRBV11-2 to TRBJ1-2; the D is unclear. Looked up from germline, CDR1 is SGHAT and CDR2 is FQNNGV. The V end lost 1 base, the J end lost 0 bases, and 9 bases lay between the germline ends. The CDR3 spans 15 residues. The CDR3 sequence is CASSLGLIANYGYTF. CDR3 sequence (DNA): TGTGCCAGCAGCTTAGGGTTGATAGCTAACTATGGCTACACCTTC.

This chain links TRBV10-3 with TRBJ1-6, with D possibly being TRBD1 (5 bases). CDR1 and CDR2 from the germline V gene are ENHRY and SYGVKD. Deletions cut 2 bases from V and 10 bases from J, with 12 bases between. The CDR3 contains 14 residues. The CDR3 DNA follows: TGTGCCATCAGTGAGCGGGGGTGGATGTCACCCCTCCACTTT. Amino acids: CAISERGWMSPLHF.